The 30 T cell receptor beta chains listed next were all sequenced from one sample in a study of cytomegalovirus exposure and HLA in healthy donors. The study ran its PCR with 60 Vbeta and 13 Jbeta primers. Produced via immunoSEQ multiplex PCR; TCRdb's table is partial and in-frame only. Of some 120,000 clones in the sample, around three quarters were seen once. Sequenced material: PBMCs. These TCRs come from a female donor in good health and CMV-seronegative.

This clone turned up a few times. The CDR3 nucleotides read TGTGCCAGCAGCGGCATCCTGACAGGGAATTCACCCCTCCACTTT. Protein: CASSGILTGNSPLHF. This sequence joins TRBV7-9 and TRBJ1-6; 7 positions agree with TRBD1. The CDR3 contains 15 residues. Trimming removed 5 bases from V and 7 bases from J; junction bases left unmatched: 8. CDR1 and CDR2 (germline): SEHNR, FQNEAQ (reference sequence).

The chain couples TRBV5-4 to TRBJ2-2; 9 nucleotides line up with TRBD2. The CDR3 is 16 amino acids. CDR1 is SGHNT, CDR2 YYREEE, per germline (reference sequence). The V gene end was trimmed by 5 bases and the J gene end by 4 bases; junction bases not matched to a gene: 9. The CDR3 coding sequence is TGTGCCAGCAGGAATCTGGCGGGAGGGGTCACCGGGGAGCTGTTTTTT. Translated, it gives CASRNLAGGVTGELFF.

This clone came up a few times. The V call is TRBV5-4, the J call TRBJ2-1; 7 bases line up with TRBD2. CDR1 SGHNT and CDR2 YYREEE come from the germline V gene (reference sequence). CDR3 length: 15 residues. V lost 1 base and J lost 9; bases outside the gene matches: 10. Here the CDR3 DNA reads TGTGCCAGCAGCTTGACGGGCGGGAGAGGTCTTGAGCAGTTCTTC. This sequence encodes CASSLTGGRGLEQFF.

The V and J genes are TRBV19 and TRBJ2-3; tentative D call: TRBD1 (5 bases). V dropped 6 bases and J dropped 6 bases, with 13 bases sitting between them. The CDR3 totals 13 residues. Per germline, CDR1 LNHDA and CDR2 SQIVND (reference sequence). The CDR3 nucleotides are TGTGCCAGTAGGTCCCCAGGGATGGATACGCAGTATTTT. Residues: CASRSPGMDTQYF.

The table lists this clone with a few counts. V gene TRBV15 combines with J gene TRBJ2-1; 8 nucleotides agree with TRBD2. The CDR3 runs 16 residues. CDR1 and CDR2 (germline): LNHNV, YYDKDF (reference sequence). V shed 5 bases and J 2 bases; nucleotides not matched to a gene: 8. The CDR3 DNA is TGTGCCACCAGCCGCCCCGGGACTAGGGCCTACAATGAGCAGTTCTTC. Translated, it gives CATSRPGTRAYNEQFF.

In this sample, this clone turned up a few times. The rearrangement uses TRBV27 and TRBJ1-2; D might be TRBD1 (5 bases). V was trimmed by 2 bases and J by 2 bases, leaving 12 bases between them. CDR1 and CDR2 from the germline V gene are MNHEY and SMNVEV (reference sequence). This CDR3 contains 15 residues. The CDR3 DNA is TGTGCCAGCAGTTTAACACTCCGGGGGAACTATGGCTACACCTTC. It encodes CASSLTLRGNYGYTF.

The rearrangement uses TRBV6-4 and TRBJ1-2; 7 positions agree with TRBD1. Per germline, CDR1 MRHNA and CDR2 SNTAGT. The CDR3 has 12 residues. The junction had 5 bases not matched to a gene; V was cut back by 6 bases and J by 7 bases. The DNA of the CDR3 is TGTGCCAGCAGCACAGGGGACGCTGGCTACACCTTC. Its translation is CASSTGDAGYTF.

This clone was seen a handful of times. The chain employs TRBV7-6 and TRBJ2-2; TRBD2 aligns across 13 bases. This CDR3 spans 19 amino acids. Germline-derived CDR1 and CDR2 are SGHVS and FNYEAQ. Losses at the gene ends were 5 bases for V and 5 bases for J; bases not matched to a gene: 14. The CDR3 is CASSLFYRTSGRKTGELFF. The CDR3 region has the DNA TGTGCCAGCAGCCTATTCTATCGGACTAGCGGGAGAAAGACCGGGGAGCTGTTTTTT.

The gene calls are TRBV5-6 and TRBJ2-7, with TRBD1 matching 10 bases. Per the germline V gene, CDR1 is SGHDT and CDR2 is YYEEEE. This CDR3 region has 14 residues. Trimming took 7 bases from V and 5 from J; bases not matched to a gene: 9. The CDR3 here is CASRRQGAENEQYF. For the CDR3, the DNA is TGTGCCAGCCGCCGACAGGGGGCTGAAAACGAGCAGTACTTC.

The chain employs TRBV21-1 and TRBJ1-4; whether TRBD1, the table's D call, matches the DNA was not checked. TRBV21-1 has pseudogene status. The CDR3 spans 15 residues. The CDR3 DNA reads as TGTGCCAGCAGGCGGAGACAGGCTTCTAATGAAAAACTGTTTTTT. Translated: CASRRRQASNEKLFF.

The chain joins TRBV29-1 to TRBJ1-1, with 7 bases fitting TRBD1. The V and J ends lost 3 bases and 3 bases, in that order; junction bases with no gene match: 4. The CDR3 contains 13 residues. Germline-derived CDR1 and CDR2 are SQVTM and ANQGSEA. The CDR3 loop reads CSVDRDRYTEAFF. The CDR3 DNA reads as TGCAGCGTTGACCGGGACAGATACACTGAAGCTTTCTTT.

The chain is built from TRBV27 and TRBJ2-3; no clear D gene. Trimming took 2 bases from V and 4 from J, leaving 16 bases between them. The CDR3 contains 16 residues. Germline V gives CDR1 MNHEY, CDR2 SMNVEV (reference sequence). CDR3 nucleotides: TGTGCCAGCAGTTTAGGTCCCCAGGTGGTGTCAGATACGCAGTATTTT. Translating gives CASSLGPQVVSDTQYF.

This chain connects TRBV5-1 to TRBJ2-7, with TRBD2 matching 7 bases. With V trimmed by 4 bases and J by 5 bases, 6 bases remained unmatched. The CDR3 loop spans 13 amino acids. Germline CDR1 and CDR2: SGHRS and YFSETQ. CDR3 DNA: TGCGCCAGCAGCCTATGGACTAGTAACGAGCAGTACTTC. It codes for CASSLWTSNEQYF.

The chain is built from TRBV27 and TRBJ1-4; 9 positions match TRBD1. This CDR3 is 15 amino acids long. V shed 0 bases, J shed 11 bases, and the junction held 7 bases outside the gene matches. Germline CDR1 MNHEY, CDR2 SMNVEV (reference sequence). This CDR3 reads CASSLSVWDRVKLFF. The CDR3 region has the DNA TGTGCCAGCAGTTTATCGGTCTGGGACAGGGTTAAACTGTTTTTT.

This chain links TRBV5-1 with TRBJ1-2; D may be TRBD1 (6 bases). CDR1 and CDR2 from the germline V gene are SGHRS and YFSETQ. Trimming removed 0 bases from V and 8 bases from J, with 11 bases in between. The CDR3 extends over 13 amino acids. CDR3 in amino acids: CASSLGGPRGYTF. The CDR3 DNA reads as TGCGCCAGCAGCTTGGGGGGGCCTCGGGGCTACACCTTC.

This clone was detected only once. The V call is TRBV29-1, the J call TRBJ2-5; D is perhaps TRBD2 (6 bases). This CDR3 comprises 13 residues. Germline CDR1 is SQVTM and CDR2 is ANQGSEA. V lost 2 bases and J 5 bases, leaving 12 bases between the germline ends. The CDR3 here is CSVEILLAETQYF. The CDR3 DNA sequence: TGCAGCGTTGAAATATTGCTAGCGGAGACCCAGTACTTC.

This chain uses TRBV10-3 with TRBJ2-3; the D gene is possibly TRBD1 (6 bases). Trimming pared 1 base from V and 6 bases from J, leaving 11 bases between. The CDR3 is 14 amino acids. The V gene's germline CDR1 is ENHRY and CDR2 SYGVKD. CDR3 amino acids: CAISEFTGTDTQYF. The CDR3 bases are TGTGCCATCAGTGAGTTCACAGGGACGGATACGCAGTATTTT.

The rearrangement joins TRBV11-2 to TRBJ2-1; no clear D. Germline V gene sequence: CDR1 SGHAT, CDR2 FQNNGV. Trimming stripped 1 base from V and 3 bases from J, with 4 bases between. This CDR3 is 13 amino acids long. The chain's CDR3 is CASSLGNYNEQFF. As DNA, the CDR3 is TGTGCCAGCAGCTTAGGTAACTACAATGAGCAGTTCTTC.

The CDR3 bases are TGTGCCAGCAGCTTGGAGCCGGGACTAGCGGACGAGCAGTACTTC. Amino acid sequence: CASSLEPGLADEQYF. The chain employs TRBV5-4 and TRBJ2-7; 11 positions agree with TRBD2. The CDR3 consists of 15 residues. The germline V gene has CDR1 SGHNT and CDR2 YYREEE (reference sequence). V lost 0 bases, J lost 5 bases, and 4 bases stayed unmatched.

This CDR3 reads CATGGDSYGYTF. In nucleotides, the CDR3 is TGTGCCACCGGGGGGGACAGCTATGGCTACACCTTC. The chain employs TRBV10-3 and TRBJ1-2, with 7 bases fitting TRBD1. The CDR3 runs 12 residues. Trimming removed 10 bases from V and 4 bases from J; junction bases left unmatched: 6. Per germline, CDR1 ENHRY and CDR2 SYGVKD.

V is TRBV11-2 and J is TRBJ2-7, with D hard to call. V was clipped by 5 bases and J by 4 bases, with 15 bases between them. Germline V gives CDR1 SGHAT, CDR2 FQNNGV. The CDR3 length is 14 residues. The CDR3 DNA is TGTGCCAGCAGCACACAGACACCCCCTTACGAGCAGTACTTC. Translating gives CASSTQTPPYEQYF. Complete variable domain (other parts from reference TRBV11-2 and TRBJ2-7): EAGVAQSPRYKIIEKRQSVAFWCNPISGHATLYWYQQILGQGPKLLIQFQNNGVVDDSQLPKDRFSAERLKGVDSTLKIQPAKLEDSAVYLCASSTQTPPYEQYFGPGTRLTVT.

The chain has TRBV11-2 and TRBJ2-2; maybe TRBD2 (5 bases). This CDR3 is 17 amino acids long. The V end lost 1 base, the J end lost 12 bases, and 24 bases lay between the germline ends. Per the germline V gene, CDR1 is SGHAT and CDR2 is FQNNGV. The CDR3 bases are TGTGCCAGCAGCTTAGCCCTTGTGAGTGGCGCACCGGGGAAGCTGTTTTTT. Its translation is CASSLALVSGAPGKLFF.

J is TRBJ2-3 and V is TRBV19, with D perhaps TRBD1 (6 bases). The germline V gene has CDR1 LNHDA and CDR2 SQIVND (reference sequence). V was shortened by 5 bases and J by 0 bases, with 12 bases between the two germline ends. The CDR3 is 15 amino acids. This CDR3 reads CASSDRPSSTDTQYF. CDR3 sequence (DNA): TGTGCCAGTAGTGACAGGCCATCTAGCACAGATACGCAGTATTTT.

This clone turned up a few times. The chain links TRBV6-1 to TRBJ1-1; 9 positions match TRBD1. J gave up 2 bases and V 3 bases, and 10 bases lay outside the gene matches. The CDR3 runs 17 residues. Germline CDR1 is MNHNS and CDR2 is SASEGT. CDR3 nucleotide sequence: TGTGCCAGCAGTGATCCGGGACAGGGTAGGAGTAACACTGAAGCTTTCTTT. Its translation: CASSDPGQGRSNTEAFF.

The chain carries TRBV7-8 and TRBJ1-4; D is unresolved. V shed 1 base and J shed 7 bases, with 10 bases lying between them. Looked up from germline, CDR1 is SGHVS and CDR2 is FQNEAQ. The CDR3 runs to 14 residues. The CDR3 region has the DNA TGTGCCAGCAGCTTAGGCAGGCGGGGTGAAAAACTGTTTTTT. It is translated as CASSLGRRGEKLFF.

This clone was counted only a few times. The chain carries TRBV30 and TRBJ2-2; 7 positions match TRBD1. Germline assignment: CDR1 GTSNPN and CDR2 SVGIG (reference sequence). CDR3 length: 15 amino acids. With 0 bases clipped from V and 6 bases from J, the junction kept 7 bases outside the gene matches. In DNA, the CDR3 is TGTGCCTGGAGTGTAGGGGGCGCCGGGCCCGGGGAGCTGTTTTTT. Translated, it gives CAWSVGGAGPGELFF.

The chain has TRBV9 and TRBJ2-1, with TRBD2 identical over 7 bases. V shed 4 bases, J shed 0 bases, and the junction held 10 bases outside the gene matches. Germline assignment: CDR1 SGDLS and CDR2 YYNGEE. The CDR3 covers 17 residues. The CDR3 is CASSPREGASSYNEQFF. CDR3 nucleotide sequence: TGTGCCAGCAGCCCTAGGGAGGGTGCTAGCTCCTACAATGAGCAGTTCTTC.

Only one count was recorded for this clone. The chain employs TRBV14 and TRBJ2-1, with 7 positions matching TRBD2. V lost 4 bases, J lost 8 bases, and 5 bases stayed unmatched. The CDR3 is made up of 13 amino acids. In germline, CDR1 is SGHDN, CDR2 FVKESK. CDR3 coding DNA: TGTGCCAGCAGCCCCGGACTAGTCCATGAGCAGTTCTTC. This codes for CASSPGLVHEQFF. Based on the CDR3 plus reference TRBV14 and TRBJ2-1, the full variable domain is EAGVTQFPSHSVIEKGQTVTLRCDPISGHDNLYWYRRVMGKEIKFLLHFVKESKQDESGMPNNRFLAERTGGTYSTLKVQPAELEDSGVYFCASSPGLVHEQFFGPGTRLTVL.

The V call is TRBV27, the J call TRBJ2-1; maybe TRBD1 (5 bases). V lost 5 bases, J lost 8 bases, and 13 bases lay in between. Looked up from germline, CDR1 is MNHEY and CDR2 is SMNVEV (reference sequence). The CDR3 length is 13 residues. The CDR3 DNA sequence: TGTGCCAGCAGTGTAATCAGCAGGGATGAGCAGTTCTTC. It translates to CASSVISRDEQFF.

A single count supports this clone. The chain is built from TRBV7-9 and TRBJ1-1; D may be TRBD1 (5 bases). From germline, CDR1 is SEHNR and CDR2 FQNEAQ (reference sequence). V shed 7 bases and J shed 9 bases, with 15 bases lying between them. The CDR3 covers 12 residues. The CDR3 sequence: CASTIRGRQAFF. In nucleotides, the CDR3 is TGTGCCAGCACCATAAGGGGTCGACAAGCTTTCTTT.